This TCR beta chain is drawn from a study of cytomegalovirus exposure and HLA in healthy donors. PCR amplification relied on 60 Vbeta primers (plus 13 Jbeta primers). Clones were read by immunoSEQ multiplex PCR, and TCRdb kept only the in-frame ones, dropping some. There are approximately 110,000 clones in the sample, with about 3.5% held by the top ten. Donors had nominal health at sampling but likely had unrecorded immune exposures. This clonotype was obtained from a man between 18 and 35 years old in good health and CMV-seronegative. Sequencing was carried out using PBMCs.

The CDR3, as DNA: TGCGCCAGCAGCCAAATACAGGGGGAAGCTTTCTTT. This codes for CASSQIQGEAFF. This chain uses TRBV4-1 with TRBJ1-1, with TRBD1 matching 7 bases. Looked up from germline, CDR1 is MGHRA and CDR2 is YSYEKL. After removal of 2 bases from V and 8 bases from J, the junction contained 2 bases not matched to a gene. This CDR3 has 12 residues.